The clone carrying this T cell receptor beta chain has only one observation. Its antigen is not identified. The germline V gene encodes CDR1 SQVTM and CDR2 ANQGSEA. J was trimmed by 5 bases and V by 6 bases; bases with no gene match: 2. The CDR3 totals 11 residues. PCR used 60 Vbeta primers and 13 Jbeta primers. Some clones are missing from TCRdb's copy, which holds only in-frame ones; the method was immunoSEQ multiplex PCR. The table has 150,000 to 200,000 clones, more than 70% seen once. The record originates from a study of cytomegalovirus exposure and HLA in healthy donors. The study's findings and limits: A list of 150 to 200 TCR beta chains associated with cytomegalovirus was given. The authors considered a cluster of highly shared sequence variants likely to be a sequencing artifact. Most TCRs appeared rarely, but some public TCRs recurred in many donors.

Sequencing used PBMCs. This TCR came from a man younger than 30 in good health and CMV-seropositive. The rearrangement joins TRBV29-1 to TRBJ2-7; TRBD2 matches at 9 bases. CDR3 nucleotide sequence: TGCAGCGTCGGGACTAGCAACGAGCAGTACTTC. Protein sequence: CSVGTSNEQYF.